The next 2 T cell receptor beta chains were all read from a single sample in a study of early T cells in non-severe SARS-CoV-2 infection. TCRdb reanalysed the 5' RACE reads using MiXCR and keeps one entry per CDR3 protein. Here the sample spans tens of thousands of distinct CDR3 sequences, 18% being singletons. The sequences come from whole blood, collected at baseline. The receptors were gathered from an adult who was a healthcare worker with PCR-confirmed SARS-CoV-2 infection or an uninfected control (not recorded which).

This chain connects TRBV15 to TRBJ1-2; D gene uncertain. V was trimmed by 2 bases and J by 8 bases, leaving 18 bases between them. This CDR3 is built from 15 residues. Germline values: CDR1 LNHNV, CDR2 YYDKDF (reference sequence). The CDR3 spells CATSRTAYEGDGYTF. The CDR3 nucleotides are TGTGCCACCAGCAGAACGGCATACGAGGGAGACGGCTACACCTTC.

In this sample, this clonotype turned up many times. The CDR3 coding sequence is TGCAGCGCCTCAGGGGGTTGGGATGAGCAGTTCTTC. It translates to CSASGGWDEQFF. The chain employs TRBV29-1 and TRBJ2-1; TRBD1 aligns across 7 bases. CDR1 and CDR2 from the germline V gene are SQVTM and ANQGSEA. This CDR3 region has 12 residues. The V segment lost 7 bases and the J segment 8 bases; nucleotides outside the gene matches: 8.